This record looks at one T cell receptor beta chain sequence and its context. The target antigen is unknown. A clone one base away is much larger, so this may be a read error. As the CDR3 is not closed by the conserved phenylalanine or tryptophan, this likely results from a read error. The authors built TCR beta libraries using iRepertoire HTBI primers and Arm-PCR of CDR3 regions. TCRdb passed the multiplex PCR reads through MiXCR, listing each CDR3 protein once. The profile shows 350,000 to 450,000 distinct CDR3 sequences, 20% of them singletons. The data originate from a study of regulatory T cells in long-lasting Graves disease. Findings and caveats of the study: Persistent patients had more shared public clonotypes (about 2,700) than new patients (about 920).

From germline, CDR1 is MNHNS and CDR2 SASEGT. V dropped 5 bases and J dropped 2; count of bases not matched to a gene: 4. The length of the CDR3 is 15 residues. The time point denotes: persistent/refractory GD, antithyroid drugs over 5 years with positive TRAb. From PBMCs, RNA was extracted and then used to make the TCR library. This TCR came from a female donor with Graves disease. This chain connects TRBV6-1 to TRBJ2-1, with 9 bases aligning to TRBD2. Material: peripheral blood mononuclear cells (PBMCs), obtained when the disease was refractory, from a patient treated with antithyroid drugs. CDR3 sequence (DNA): TGTGCCAGCAGTACCCTAGCGGGAACCTACAATGAGCAGTTCTCC. This encodes CASSTLAGTYNEQFS.